This TCR beta chain was observed in a study of T cell responses to AZD1222 COVID-19 vaccine. TCRdb's copy holds only in-frame clones and misses some; the assay was immunoSEQ multiplex PCR. The sample lists under 200,000 clones; 94% were seen once. CDR3 length: 13 residues. J gave up 8 bases and V 7 bases, and 7 bases lay outside the gene matches. Germline-derived CDR1 and CDR2 are MDHEN and SYDVKM. This clone was seen a few times. The sequence was obtained from an adult in good health. The V and J genes are TRBV28 and TRBJ2-1; 8 nucleotides agree with TRBD2. This material consisted of peripheral blood, taken on day 0 of AZD1222 vaccination. CDR3 DNA sequence: TGTGCCAGCAAGAGAACTAGCGGTTATGAGCAGTTCTTC. Protein product: CASKRTSGYEQFF. Drawing the rest from reference TRBV28 and TRBJ2-1, the complete variable domain is DVKVTQSSRYLVKRTGEKVFLECVQDMDHENMFWYRQDPGLGLRLIYFSYDVKMKEKGDIPEGYSVSREKKERFSLILESASTNQTSMYLCASKRTSGYEQFFGPGTRLTVL.